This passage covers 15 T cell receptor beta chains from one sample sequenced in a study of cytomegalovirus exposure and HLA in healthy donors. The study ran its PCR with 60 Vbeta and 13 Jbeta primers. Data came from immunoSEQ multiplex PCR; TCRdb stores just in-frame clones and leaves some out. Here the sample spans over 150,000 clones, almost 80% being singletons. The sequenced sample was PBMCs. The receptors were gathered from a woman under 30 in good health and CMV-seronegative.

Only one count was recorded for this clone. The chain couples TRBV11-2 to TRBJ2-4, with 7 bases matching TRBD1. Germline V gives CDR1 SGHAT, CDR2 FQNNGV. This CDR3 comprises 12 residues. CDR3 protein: CAIRQGVNIQYF. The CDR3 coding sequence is TGTGCTATCCGACAGGGAGTAAACATTCAGTACTTC.

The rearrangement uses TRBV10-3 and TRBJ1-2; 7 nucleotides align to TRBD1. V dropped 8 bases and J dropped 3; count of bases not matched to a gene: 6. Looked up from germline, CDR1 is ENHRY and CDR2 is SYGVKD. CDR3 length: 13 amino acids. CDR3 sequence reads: CAIPSTGDYGYTF. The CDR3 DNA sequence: TGTGCCATCCCCTCCACAGGGGACTATGGCTACACCTTC.

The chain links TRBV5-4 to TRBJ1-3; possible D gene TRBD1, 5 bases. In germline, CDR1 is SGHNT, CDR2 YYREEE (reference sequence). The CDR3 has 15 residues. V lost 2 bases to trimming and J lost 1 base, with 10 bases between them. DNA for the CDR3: TGTGCCAGCAGCTTCCCCCCAGGGTCTGGAAACACCATATATTTT. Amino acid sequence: CASSFPPGSGNTIYF.

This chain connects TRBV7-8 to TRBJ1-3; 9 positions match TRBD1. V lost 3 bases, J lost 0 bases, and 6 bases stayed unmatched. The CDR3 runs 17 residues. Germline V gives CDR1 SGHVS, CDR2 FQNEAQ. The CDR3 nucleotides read TGTGCCAGCAGCTTCATCGGGACAGGGAGCTCTGGAAACACCATATATTTT. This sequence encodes CASSFIGTGSSGNTIYF.

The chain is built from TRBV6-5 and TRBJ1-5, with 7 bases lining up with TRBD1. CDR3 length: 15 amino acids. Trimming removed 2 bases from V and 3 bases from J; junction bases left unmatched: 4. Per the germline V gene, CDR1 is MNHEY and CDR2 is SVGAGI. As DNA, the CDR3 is TGTGCCAGCAGTTACACGACAGGGAACAATCAGCCCCAGCATTTT. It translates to CASSYTTGNNQPQHF.

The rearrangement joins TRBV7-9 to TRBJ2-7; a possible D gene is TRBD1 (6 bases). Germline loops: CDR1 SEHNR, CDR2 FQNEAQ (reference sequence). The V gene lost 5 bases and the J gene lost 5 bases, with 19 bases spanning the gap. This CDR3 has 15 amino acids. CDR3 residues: CASSQTGLGAHEQYF. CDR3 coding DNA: TGTGCCAGCAGCCAGACAGGCCTTGGGGCCCACGAGCAGTACTTC. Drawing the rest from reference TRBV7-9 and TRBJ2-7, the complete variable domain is DTGVSQNPRHKITKRGQNVTFRCDPISEHNRLYWYRQTLGQGPEFLTYFQNEAQLEKSRLLSDRFSAERPKGSFSTLEIQRTEQGDSAMYLCASSQTGLGAHEQYFGPGTRLTVT.

The CDR3 loop reads CAWKWGSGRSVETQYF. DNA of the CDR3: TGTGCCTGGAAATGGGGTAGCGGGAGATCTGTAGAGACCCAGTACTTC. The J gene is TRBJ2-5, the V gene TRBV30, with 9 bases that match TRBD2. Germline values: CDR1 GTSNPN, CDR2 SVGIG (reference sequence). V was pared by 4 bases and J by 4 bases, with 13 bases of the junction left unmatched. This CDR3 region has 16 residues.

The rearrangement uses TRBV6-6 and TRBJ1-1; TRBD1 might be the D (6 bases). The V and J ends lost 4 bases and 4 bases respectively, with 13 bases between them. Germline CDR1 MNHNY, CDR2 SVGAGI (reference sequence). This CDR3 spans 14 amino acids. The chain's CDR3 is CASSWWGPGTEAFF. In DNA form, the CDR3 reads TGTGCCAGCAGTTGGTGGGGGCCGGGCACTGAAGCTTTCTTT.

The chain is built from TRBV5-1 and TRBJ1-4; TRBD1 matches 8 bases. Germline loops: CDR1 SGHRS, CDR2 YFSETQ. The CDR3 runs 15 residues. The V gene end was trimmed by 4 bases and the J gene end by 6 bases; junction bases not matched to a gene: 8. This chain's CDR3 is CASSIRQGRDEKLFF. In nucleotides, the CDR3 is TGCGCCAGCAGCATCCGACAGGGGAGGGATGAAAAACTGTTTTTT. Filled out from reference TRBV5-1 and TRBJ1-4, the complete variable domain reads KAGVTQTPRYLIKTRGQQVTLSCSPISGHRSVSWYQQTPGQGLQFLFEYFSETQRNKGNFPGRFSGRQFSNSRSEMNVSTLELGDSALYLCASSIRQGRDEKLFFGSGTQLSVL.

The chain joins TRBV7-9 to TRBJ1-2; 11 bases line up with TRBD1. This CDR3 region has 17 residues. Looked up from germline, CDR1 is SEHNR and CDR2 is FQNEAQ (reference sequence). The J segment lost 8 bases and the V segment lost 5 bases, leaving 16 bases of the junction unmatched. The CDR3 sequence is CASSQLLPGQGVKGYTF. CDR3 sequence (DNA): TGTGCCAGCAGCCAATTACTACCGGGACAGGGGGTAAAGGGCTACACCTTC.

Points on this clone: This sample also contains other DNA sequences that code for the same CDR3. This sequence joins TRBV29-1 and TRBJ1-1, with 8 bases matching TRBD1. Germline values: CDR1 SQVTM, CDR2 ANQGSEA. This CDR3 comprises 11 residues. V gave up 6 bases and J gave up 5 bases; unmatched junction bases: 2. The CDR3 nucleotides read TGCAGCGTCGACAGGGGAACTGAAGCTTTCTTT. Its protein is CSVDRGTEAFF. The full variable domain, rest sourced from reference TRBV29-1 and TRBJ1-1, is SAVISQKPSRDICQRGTSLTIQCQVDSQVTMMFWYRQQPGQSLTLIATANQGSEATYESGFVIDKFPISRPNLTFSTLTVSNMSPEDSSIYLCSVDRGTEAFFGQGTRLTVV.

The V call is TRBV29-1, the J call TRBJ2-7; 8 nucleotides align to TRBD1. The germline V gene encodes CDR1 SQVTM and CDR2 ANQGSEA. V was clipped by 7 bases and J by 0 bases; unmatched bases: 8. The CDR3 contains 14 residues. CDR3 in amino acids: CSASSGTGSYEQYF. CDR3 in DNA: TGCAGCGCCTCCTCCGGGACAGGCTCCTACGAGCAGTACTTC.

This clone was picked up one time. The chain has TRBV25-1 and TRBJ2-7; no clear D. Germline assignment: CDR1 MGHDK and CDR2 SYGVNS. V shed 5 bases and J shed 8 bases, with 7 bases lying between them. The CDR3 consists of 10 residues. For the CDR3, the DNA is TGTGCCAGCAGTTTAGAACAGCAGTACTTC. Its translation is CASSLEQQYF.

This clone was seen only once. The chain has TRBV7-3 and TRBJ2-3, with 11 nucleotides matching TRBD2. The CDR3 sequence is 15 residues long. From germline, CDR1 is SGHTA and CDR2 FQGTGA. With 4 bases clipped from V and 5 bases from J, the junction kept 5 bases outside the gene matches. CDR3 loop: CASSSTSGGGDTQYF. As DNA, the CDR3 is TGTGCCAGCAGCTCTACTAGCGGGGGCGGAGATACGCAGTATTTT.

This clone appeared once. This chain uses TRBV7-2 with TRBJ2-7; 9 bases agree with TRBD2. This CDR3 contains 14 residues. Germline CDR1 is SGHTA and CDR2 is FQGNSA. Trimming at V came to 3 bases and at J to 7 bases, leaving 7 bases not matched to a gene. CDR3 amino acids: CASSFSGSSGEQYF. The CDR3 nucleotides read TGTGCCAGCAGCTTTAGCGGGAGTTCCGGGGAGCAGTACTTC.